These 29 T cell receptor beta chains were all obtained from the same sample, sequenced in a study of blood T cells in healthy people across ages (dated by TCRdb to the mid-2010s). The library was made by 5' RACE. Sequencing was performed on an Illumina HiSeq 2500. A second PCR of about 6 to 11 cycles was run with a J-beta primer mix and a sample-barcoded 5' primer. The public reads were quality trimmed at Q25 with fastp and then assembled into clones with MiXCR by TCRdb, keeping productive beta chains. All rows with the same CDR3 protein become a single entry with the most common DNA and genes. Counted in this sample were 550,000 to 750,000 distinct CDR3 sequences; under 25% of them appeared once. Roughly 3.6% of the sample is held by the ten biggest clonotypes. The material sequenced was blood. All receptors come from a man in his 70s in good health.

This clonotype was seen a few times. The CDR3 DNA reads TGCGCCAGCAGCTTCAGCCAGGGAAGTGGTGGGGGCTACGAGCAGTACTTC. Amino acid sequence: CASSFSQGSGGGYEQYF. The chain has TRBV5-1 and TRBJ2-7; the D call may be TRBD1 or TRBD2 (5 bases each). CDR3 length: 17 residues. V dropped 2 bases and J dropped 3 bases, with 21 bases sitting between them. Germline CDR1 is SGHRS and CDR2 is YFSETQ.

The J gene is TRBJ2-7, the V gene TRBV7-9; perhaps D is TRBD1 or TRBD2 (5 bases each). The V end lost 2 bases, the J end lost 2 bases, and 10 bases lay between the germline ends. The CDR3 loop spans 14 amino acids. Germline V CDR1 and CDR2: SEHNR, FQNEAQ (reference sequence). The CDR3 region is CASSLIQGAYEQYF. The CDR3 region has the DNA TGTGCCAGCAGCTTAATTCAGGGAGCCTACGAGCAGTACTTC.

This clonotype has just a few counts. V gene TRBV7-2 combines with J gene TRBJ2-7; a weak D match, TRBD2 (6 bases). The CDR3 loop spans 13 amino acids. Trimming left V 5 bases short and J 6 bases short, with 14 bases between. Per the germline V gene, CDR1 is SGHTA and CDR2 is FQGNSA. The CDR3 spells CASSPSSGGEQYF. Written as DNA, the CDR3 is TGTGCCAGCAGCCCCTCTTCCGGGGGCGAGCAGTACTTC.

Only a few counts were recorded for this clonotype. This chain's CDR3 is CASSPEGLAGEWGTDTQYF. The CDR3 region has the DNA TGTGCCAGCAGTCCAGAGGGACTAGCGGGAGAATGGGGCACAGATACGCAGTATTTT. The chain combines TRBV27 with TRBJ2-3; 14 bases map to TRBD2. With 5 bases clipped from V and 1 base from J, the junction kept 11 bases outside the gene matches. The CDR3 spans 19 residues. Germline CDR1 MNHEY, CDR2 SMNVEV (reference sequence).

CDR3 bases: TGCAGTGCTAGTGACAGGGTCAAAAACATTCAGTACTTC. The encoded protein is CSASDRVKNIQYF. The chain employs TRBV20-1 and TRBJ2-4; 7 positions agree with TRBD1. J was trimmed by 3 bases and V by 3 bases; bases with no gene match: 2. Germline values: CDR1 DFQATT, CDR2 SNEGSKA (reference sequence). This CDR3 is built from 13 residues.

This rearrangement joins TRBV5-5 to TRBJ2-4; 9 bases are a match to TRBD2. Germline values: CDR1 SGHKS, CDR2 YYEKEE (reference sequence). The junction had 6 bases not matched to a gene; V was cut back by 5 bases and J by 3 bases. This CDR3 is built from 15 residues. The CDR3 sequence is CASSDAGGGKNIQYF. The CDR3 DNA is TGTGCCAGCAGTGACGCGGGGGGGGGCAAAAACATTCAGTACTTC.

This clonotype has only a few counts. The chain couples TRBV5-1 to TRBJ2-3; no reliable D call. This CDR3 spans 15 amino acids. Trimming took 0 bases from V and 0 from J, leaving 8 bases between them. The germline CDR1 and CDR2 sequences are SGHRS and YFSETQ. CDR3 amino acids: CASSLAGKSTDTQYF. CDR3 DNA sequence: TGCGCCAGCAGCTTGGCAGGAAAAAGCACAGATACGCAGTATTTT.

The table lists this clonotype with many counts. In DNA, the CDR3 is TGCAGTGCTAGAGATTCCGGGACAACCTATGGCTACACCTTC. It translates to CSARDSGTTYGYTF. V is TRBV20-1 and J is TRBJ1-2; a weak D match, TRBD1 (6 bases). Germline V gives CDR1 DFQATT, CDR2 SNEGSKA (reference sequence). The CDR3 runs 14 residues. V was shortened by 0 bases and J by 4 bases, with 12 bases between the two germline ends.

V gene TRBV25-1 combines with J gene TRBJ2-3; 7 nucleotides agree with TRBD2. The CDR3 totals 17 residues. Germline CDR1 and CDR2: MGHDK and SYGVNS. The J segment lost 2 bases and the V segment lost 6 bases, leaving 14 bases of the junction unmatched. The CDR3 nucleotides read TGTGCCAGCAGCCCCCTGGGACGGGAGGCATACACAGATACGCAGTATTTT. Amino acid sequence: CASSPLGREAYTDTQYF.

This clonotype was counted between two and nine times. The gene calls are TRBV21-1 and TRBJ1-1; TRBD1, the table's D call, was not compared with the DNA. TRBV21-1 is described as a pseudogene. The CDR3 covers 15 residues. CDR3 bases: TGTGCCAGCAGCAAATACAATCAGGGAGCCACTGAAGCTTTCTTT. Amino acid sequence: CASSKYNQGATEAFF.

This clonotype was seen more than once but under ten times. The chain couples TRBV29-1 to TRBJ2-7, with D maybe TRBD1 (6 bases). CDR3 size: 14 residues. Germline-derived CDR1 and CDR2 are SQVTM and ANQGSEA. The V end was cut by 5 bases, the J end by 9 bases, with 23 bases between. The CDR3 loop reads CSVFVPDSPQGQYF. The CDR3 nucleotides read TGCAGCGTTTTTGTTCCGGACAGCCCTCAGGGGCAGTACTTC.

V usage is TRBV20-1 and J usage is TRBJ2-5, with D perhaps matching TRBD1 (5 bases). Germline V lookup: CDR1 DFQATT, CDR2 SNEGSKA (reference sequence). The V end lost 3 bases, the J end lost 5 bases, and 7 bases lay between the germline ends. This CDR3 has 11 amino acids. Here the CDR3 reads CSARAGETQYF. CDR3 nucleotides: TGCAGTGCTAGGGCAGGGGAGACCCAGTACTTC.

The CDR3 region is CSARDREIPKGYTF. In DNA, the CDR3 is TGCAGTGCTAGGGACCGGGAGATACCAAAGGGCTACACCTTC. The J gene is TRBJ1-2, the V gene TRBV20-1; D not resolved. Trimming took off 3 bases at V and 8 bases at J, with 19 bases between the two ends. The CDR3 spans 14 residues. The germline V gene has CDR1 DFQATT and CDR2 SNEGSKA (reference sequence).

The genes are TRBV29-1 and TRBJ2-7; 8 positions agree with TRBD2. This CDR3 has 14 residues. The junction had 10 bases not matched to a gene; V was cut back by 5 bases and J by 4 bases. Germline V gene lookup returns CDR1 SQVTM and CDR2 ANQGSEA. CDR3 sequence reads: CSVQGGLAGYEQYF. The CDR3 DNA is TGCAGCGTTCAAGGTGGTCTAGCGGGTTACGAGCAGTACTTC.

This chain connects TRBV28 to TRBJ2-7; perhaps TRBD2 as D (6 bases). The CDR3 sequence is 14 residues long. V was trimmed by 3 bases and J by 3 bases, leaving 12 bases between them. Germline V CDR1 and CDR2: MDHEN, SYDVKM. CDR3 amino acids: CASSFGGSLYEQYF. The CDR3 coding sequence is TGTGCCAGCAGTTTTGGGGGGTCCCTCTACGAGCAGTACTTC.

This chain joins TRBV7-7 and TRBJ2-5; D remains ambiguous. Germline assignment: CDR1 SSHAT and CDR2 FNYEAQ (reference sequence). The CDR3 sequence is 13 residues long. The CDR3 DNA reads TGTGCTAGCTGCCGGCACCAACAAGAGACCCAGTACTTC. This sequence encodes CASCRHQQETQYF.

This clonotype has a handful of counts. This chain uses TRBV7-9 with TRBJ1-4; D possibly corresponds to TRBD1 (5 bases). CDR3 length: 15 residues. With 4 bases removed from V and 3 bases from J, the gap between germline ends came to 12 bases. Per the germline V gene, CDR1 is SEHNR and CDR2 is FQNEAQ (reference sequence). CDR3 loop: CASSSGDSSNEKLFF. The CDR3 coding sequence is TGTGCCAGCAGCTCGGGCGACAGCTCTAATGAAAAACTGTTTTTT.

This rearrangement joins TRBV2 to TRBJ1-3, with D perhaps matching TRBD1 (5 bases). V was pared by 3 bases and J by 15 bases, with 15 bases between. From germline, CDR1 is SNHLY and CDR2 FYNNEI. The CDR3 is 12 amino acids. CDR3: CASSERGRPTYF. The CDR3 DNA is TGTGCCAGCAGTGAGAGGGGTCGTCCCACATATTTT.

The chain carries TRBV5-6 and TRBJ1-4; TRBD1 agrees at 7 bases. Looked up from germline, CDR1 is SGHDT and CDR2 is YYEEEE. The CDR3 runs to 14 residues. V lost 3 bases, J lost 7 bases, and 6 bases stayed unmatched. The CDR3 nucleotides are TGTGCCAGCAGCTACAGGGGTCAGCGTGAAAAACTGTTTTTT. Residues: CASSYRGQREKLFF.

The V gene is TRBV14, the J gene TRBJ2-3; perhaps TRBD2 as D (5 bases). V was clipped by 2 bases and J by 5 bases, with 17 bases between them. Germline assignment: CDR1 SGHDN and CDR2 FVKESK. This CDR3 contains 16 residues. This chain's CDR3 is CASSQSWRAGGDTQYF. The CDR3 nucleotides are TGTGCCAGCAGCCAATCTTGGCGGGCCGGAGGAGATACGCAGTATTTT.

The chain employs TRBV7-3 and TRBJ2-5; 9 positions agree with TRBD2. Matching the DNA end better, TRBJ2-1 makes the J call doubtful. There are 16 residues in the CDR3. Germline V lookup: CDR1 SGHTA, CDR2 FQGTGA. As DNA, the CDR3 is TGTGCCAGCAGCTTAGTAGGCGGGAGGGCCGGTGGTGAGCAGTTCTTC. This codes for CASSLVGGRAGGEQFF.

This clonotype was detected only a few times. This may be a read error: a much more frequent sequence differs by one nucleotide. This chain uses TRBV5-6 with TRBJ2-5; D is undetermined. The CDR3 extends over 13 amino acids. Germline lookup yields CDR1 SGHDT and CDR2 YYEEEE. V lost 1 base and J 5 bases, leaving 9 bases between the germline ends. The CDR3 region has the DNA TGTGCCAGCAGCTTGAGTGAAATGGAGACCCAGTACTTC. It translates to CASSLSEMETQYF.

The chain couples TRBV5-1 to TRBJ2-7; TRBD2 matches 7 bases. Germline V gives CDR1 SGHRS, CDR2 YFSETQ. The CDR3 length is 15 residues. Trimming at V came to 2 bases and at J to 2 bases, leaving 7 bases not matched to a gene. The DNA for the CDR3 is TGCGCCAGCAGCTTAGAGCGGGGCCCTACCTACGAGCAGTACTTC. It specifies CASSLERGPTYEQYF.

Only a few counts were recorded for this clonotype. The chain uses TRBV19 and TRBJ2-7; TRBD2 is a possible D gene (5 bases). Germline assignment: CDR1 LNHDA and CDR2 SQIVND (reference sequence). The CDR3 is made up of 14 amino acids. V lost 5 bases and J lost 5, with 16 bases in between. CDR3 bases: TGTGCCAGTAGTTTCTCGGGGATTCGTCACGAGCAGTACTTC. Its protein product is CASSFSGIRHEQYF.

The chain combines TRBV16 with TRBJ2-1, with TRBD1 matching over 8 bases. J was trimmed by 7 bases and V by 1 base; bases with no gene match: 9. The V gene's germline CDR1 is KGHSY and CDR2 FQNENV. This CDR3 is 16 amino acids long. For the CDR3, the DNA is TGTGCCAGCAGCCAATTCTGGGCAGGGGGCGAAAATGAGCAGTTCTTC. It translates to CASSQFWAGGENEQFF.

The chain has TRBV20-1 and TRBJ2-3; 9 nucleotides align to TRBD1. The germline V gene encodes CDR1 DFQATT and CDR2 SNEGSKA (reference sequence). The V gene end was trimmed by 1 base and the J gene end by 4 bases; junction bases not matched to a gene: 6. The CDR3 has 15 residues. In nucleotides, the CDR3 is TGCAGTGCTAGAGTATGGGACAGGGTGGCAGATACGCAGTATTTT. Its protein is CSARVWDRVADTQYF.

V gene TRBV12-3 or TRBV12-4 combines with J gene TRBJ2-5; the D gene could be TRBD1 or TRBD2 (5 bases each). This CDR3 is 13 amino acids long. V gave up 3 bases and J gave up 5 bases, with 10 bases separating them. The CDR3 nucleotides read TGTGCCAGCAGTTTCTTAGAGGGGGAGACCCAGTACTTC. This translates into CASSFLEGETQYF.

For this clonotype: One junction end does not reproduce the germline sequence, and a read error may be involved. The chain employs TRBV28 and TRBJ1-6, with D hard to call. Germline V gives CDR1 MDHEN, CDR2 SYDVKM. The CDR3 sequence is 11 residues long. This CDR3 is CASSSSRHLSF. The CDR3 DNA is TGTGCCAGCAGTTCCTCTAGACATCTCTCCTTT.

The chain couples TRBV20-1 to TRBJ1-2, with D unclear. The CDR3 runs 14 residues. With 6 bases removed from V and 8 bases from J, the gap between germline ends came to 22 bases. The V gene's germline CDR1 is DFQATT and CDR2 SNEGSKA (reference sequence). As DNA, the CDR3 is TGCAGTGCGCGGCGGTACGGACTCGTTCGGGGCTACACCTTC. Its translation: CSARRYGLVRGYTF.